This paragraph reports one T cell receptor beta chain. These data come from a study of CD8 T cells in Susac syndrome. RNA in amounts of about 0.45 to 1 ug was reverse transcribed with random hexamers. TCRdb itself ran the immunoSEQ multiplex PCR reads through MiXCR, one entry per CDR3 protein. The sample records 51,000 or so distinct CDR3 sequences, roughly 93% being singletons. V lost 6 bases, J lost 4 bases, and 9 bases lay in between. Germline V gene lookup returns CDR1 LNHNV and CDR2 YYDKDF (reference sequence). The length of the CDR3 is 13 residues. The sequence was obtained from a human donor in good health. The chain combines TRBV15 with TRBJ2-2; possible D gene TRBD2, 5 bases. The material sequenced was CD8+ T cells from PBMCs. The CDR3 sequence is CATRESGTGELFF. The DNA of the CDR3 is TGTGCCACCAGAGAGAGCGGCACCGGGGAGCTGTTTTTT. Supplemented by reference TRBV15 and TRBJ2-2, the full variable domain reads DAMVIQNPRYQVTQFGKPVTLSCSQTLNHNVMYWYQQKSSQAPKLLFHYYDKDFNNEADTPDNFQSRRPNTSFCFLDIRSPGLGDTAMYLCATRESGTGELFFGEGSRLTVL.